This T cell receptor beta chain was captured by sequencing in a study of blood T cell repertoires in COVID-19. This clone was counted once. Sequencing was performed with immunoSEQ multiplex PCR; in TCRdb, only in-frame clones are kept and a portion is missing. The sample holds around 27,000 clones, 85% to 90% seen once. Germline values: CDR1 SGHDN, CDR2 FVKESK. Trimming removed 4 bases at V and 4 bases at J, with 10 bases between. The CDR3 sequence is 13 residues long. Material for sequencing was peripheral blood. This clonotype originated in a human donor in a cohort sampled during active COVID-19. The chain links TRBV14 to TRBJ2-5, with D possibly being TRBD1 (6 bases). CDR3 region: CASSPRGPETQYF. CDR3 DNA sequence: TGTGCCAGCAGCCCCAGGGGCCCAGAGACCCAGTACTTC.